This TCR beta chain was identified during a study of T cell repertoires in cytomegalovirus infection. Notes on this clonotype: What it binds is not known. A much more abundant neighbour one base away suggests this may be a read error.

TCRdb ran MiXCR on the reads and lists one entry per CDR3 protein. The sample lists about 830,000 distinct CDR3 sequences; approximately 32% were seen once. The sequence came from a human donor in good health (CMV status not recorded). Some clones in this sample may be carry-over from other donors' samples. This specimen consisted of cultured CD8+ T cells from PBMCs, obtained from culture after CMV antigen stimulation.

The CDR3 nucleotides read TGTGCCAACAGCACAGAACCGGGACAGACTAACTATGGCTACACCTTC. Translated, it gives CANSTEPGQTNYGYTF. This chain connects TRBV7-2 to TRBJ1-2, with 7 bases matching TRBD1. The germline V gene has CDR1 SGHTA and CDR2 FQGNSA. The CDR3 contains 16 residues.